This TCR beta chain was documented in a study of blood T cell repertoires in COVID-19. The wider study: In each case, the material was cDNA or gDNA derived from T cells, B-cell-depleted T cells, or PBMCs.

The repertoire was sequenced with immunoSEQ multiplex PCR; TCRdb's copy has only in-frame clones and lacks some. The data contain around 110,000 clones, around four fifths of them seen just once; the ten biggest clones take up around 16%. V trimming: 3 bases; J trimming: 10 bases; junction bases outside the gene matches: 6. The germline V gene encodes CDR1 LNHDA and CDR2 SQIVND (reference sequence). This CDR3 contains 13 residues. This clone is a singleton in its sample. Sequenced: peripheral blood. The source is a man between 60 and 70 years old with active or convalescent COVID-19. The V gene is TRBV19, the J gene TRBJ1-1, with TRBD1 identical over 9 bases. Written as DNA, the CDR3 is TGTGCCAGTAGTATCGGACAGGGGATCGTAGCTTTCTTT. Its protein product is CASSIGQGIVAFF.